This T cell receptor (beta chain) was sequenced during a study of cytomegalovirus exposure and HLA in healthy donors. Broader study findings: Sequencing depth across donors, presence/absence analyses assumed, was roughly uniform. A link between a missense DCLRE1C variant and TCR beta V- and J-gene trimming emerged from a later analysis.

The CDR3 covers 13 residues. The ends were cut back, 7 bases at V and 4 bases at J, with 13 bases in the middle. Germline V CDR1 and CDR2: SNHLY, FYNNEI. PCR involved 60 Vbeta and 13 Jbeta primers. Produced via immunoSEQ multiplex PCR; TCRdb's table is partial and in-frame only. The data contain about 120,000 clones, about 73% of them singletons. Every donor was a healthy person donating bone marrow. Note on this clone: Its antigen remains unidentified.

The sample consisted of PBMCs. The chain recombines TRBV2 with TRBJ2-5; D is possibly TRBD2 (5 bases). This sequence was found in a woman aged 25 to 39 in good health and CMV-seropositive. The CDR3 loop reads CASTLLGPETQYF. The CDR3 nucleotides are TGTGCCAGCACTTTACTAGGCCCAGAGACCCAGTACTTC.